One sample yielded the 14 T cell receptor beta chains listed below, sequenced in a study of T cells after posttransplantation cyclophosphamide. Generated by immunoSEQ multiplex PCR, the TCRdb table keeps only in-frame clones and is missing some. The table includes about 30,000 clones, around nine tenths detected once. The naive gate required viable CD3+CD4+ or CD3+CD8+ cells with CCR7+CD45RA+CD45RO-CD95-CD27+CD28+ phenotype. Sequencing used naive CD4+ T cells sorted from blood. The receptors shown here come from a young man in good health and a related stem cell transplant donor.

This sequence joins TRBV10-3 and TRBJ1-5; D not certain. The V gene's germline CDR1 is ENHRY and CDR2 SYGVKD. The V end was cut by 0 bases, the J end by 0 bases, with 6 bases between. The CDR3 sequence is 15 residues long. The CDR3 sequence is CAISESRGSNQPQHF. The CDR3, as DNA: TGTGCCATCAGTGAGTCCCGGGGTAGCAATCAGCCCCAGCATTTT.

This clone was counted once. The V call is TRBV9, the J call TRBJ1-3; D not resolved. The CDR3 is made up of 16 amino acids. Germline CDR1 is SGDLS and CDR2 is YYNGEE. Trimming shortened V by 1 base and J by 0 bases, and 11 bases separated the two germline ends. The CDR3 nucleotides read TGTGCCAGCAGCGTATTAGACACTTCCTCTGGAAACACCATATATTTT. As protein: CASSVLDTSSGNTIYF.

This chain connects TRBV9 to TRBJ2-7; possibly TRBD1 for D (6 bases). V dropped 0 bases and J dropped 0 bases, with 13 bases sitting between them. CDR3 size: 16 residues. CDR1 and CDR2 from the germline V gene are SGDLS and YYNGEE. The CDR3 protein is CASSVGQGLLSYEQYF. The DNA of the CDR3 is TGTGCCAGCAGCGTAGGTCAGGGGCTCCTCTCCTACGAGCAGTACTTC.

This clone is a singleton in its sample. This chain links TRBV28 with TRBJ1-6; weak D call: TRBD1 (6 bases). Trimming cost V 2 bases and J 7 bases, with 12 bases left between them. This CDR3 region has 15 residues. Germline V gene data show CDR1 as MDHEN and CDR2 as SYDVKM. The CDR3 nucleotides read TGTGCCAGCAGTTTACTGGGGACAAGCAATTCACCCCTCCACTTT. This encodes CASSLLGTSNSPLHF. Based on the CDR3 plus reference TRBV28 and TRBJ1-6, the full variable domain is DVKVTQSSRYLVKRTGEKVFLECVQDMDHENMFWYRQDPGLGLRLIYFSYDVKMKEKGDIPEGYSVSREKKERFSLILESASTNQTSMYLCASSLLGTSNSPLHFGNGTRLTVT.

The chain uses TRBV4-1 and TRBJ2-7; 7 bases match TRBD1. V shed 3 bases, J shed 6 bases, and the junction held 14 bases outside the gene matches. The CDR3 covers 16 residues. CDR1 is MGHRA and CDR2 is YSYEKL in the germline V gene. CDR3 in DNA: TGCGCCAGCAGCCAGAAAAGACAGGGCGATTTAACCGAGCAGTACTTC. Translating gives CASSQKRQGDLTEQYF.

The chain has TRBV5-1 and TRBJ2-1; 8 bases align to TRBD2. This CDR3 has 15 amino acids. Germline V CDR1 and CDR2: SGHRS, YFSETQ. Losses at the gene ends were 0 bases for V and 6 bases for J; bases not matched to a gene: 5. The CDR3 is CASSLGTGGFNEQFF. The CDR3 DNA reads as TGCGCCAGCAGCTTGGGTACGGGGGGGTTCAATGAGCAGTTCTTC. The variable domain in full, completed from reference TRBV5-1 and TRBJ2-1, reads KAGVTQTPRYLIKTRGQQVTLSCSPISGHRSVSWYQQTPGQGLQFLFEYFSETQRNKGNFPGRFSGRQFSNSRSEMNVSTLELGDSALYLCASSLGTGGFNEQFFGPGTRLTVL.

The V call is TRBV19, the J call TRBJ1-2; the match to TRBD1 covers 8 bases. The CDR3 covers 14 residues. CDR1 is LNHDA, CDR2 SQIVND, per germline (reference sequence). Losses at the gene ends were 6 bases for V and 8 bases for J; bases not matched to a gene: 11. Here the CDR3 DNA reads TGTGCCAGTAGGCATGCCGGGACAGGCCTGGGCTACACCTTC. Amino acid sequence: CASRHAGTGLGYTF.

This clone was seen only once. The rearrangement links TRBV21-1 to TRBJ2-5; the table's D call of TRBD1 was not tested on the DNA. TRBV21-1 is a recognized pseudogene. The CDR3 runs 17 residues. The CDR3 nucleotides read TGTGCCAGGCCAAAGGGGGAGACAGGGGAGGACCAAGAGACCCAGTACTTC. This codes for CARPKGETGEDQETQYF.

This clone was seen more than once but under ten times. This chain connects TRBV6-1 to TRBJ2-1; 12 nucleotides agree with TRBD2. Germline CDR1 and CDR2: MNHNS and SASEGT. The ends lost 5 bases at V and 10 bases at J; junction bases unmatched: 9. The CDR3 runs to 15 residues. DNA of the CDR3: TGTGCCAGCAGTTCTAGCGGGGGGGCAATTTGGGAGCAGTTCTTC. Residues: CASSSSGGAIWEQFF.

This clone was counted a single time. The gene calls are TRBV5-1 and TRBJ2-3; 16 nucleotides match TRBD2. Germline CDR1 and CDR2: SGHRS and YFSETQ. V lost 3 bases to trimming and J lost 3 bases; unmatched junction nucleotides: 4. The CDR3 runs to 17 residues. The CDR3 nucleotides read TGCGCCAGCAGCTCGGGACTAGCGGGGGGGCCAACAGATACGCAGTATTTT. This encodes CASSSGLAGGPTDTQYF.

The chain links TRBV11-2 to TRBJ2-2; tentative D call: TRBD1 (5 bases). The V and J ends lost 3 bases and 3 bases respectively, with 14 bases between them. CDR1 is SGHAT and CDR2 is FQNNGV in the germline V gene. CDR3 length: 16 residues. CDR3 sequence (DNA): TGTGCCAGCAGCTTCTCGGGCAGGGCCTACACCGGGGAGCTGTTTTTT. Amino acid sequence: CASSFSGRAYTGELFF.

V usage is TRBV6-4 and J usage is TRBJ1-6; the match to TRBD1 covers 8 bases. The CDR3 contains 13 residues. CDR1 and CDR2 from the germline V gene are MRHNA and SNTAGT. J lost 10 bases, V lost 6 bases, and 5 bases had no gene match. This chain's CDR3 is CASRATGGSPLHF. The CDR3 DNA follows: TGTGCCAGCAGGGCAACAGGGGGATCACCCCTCCACTTT.

The V call is TRBV7-2, the J call TRBJ1-3; the D gene is possibly TRBD1 (6 bases). The CDR3 is made up of 18 amino acids. Germline values: CDR1 SGHTA, CDR2 FQGNSA. V dropped 5 bases and J dropped 0 bases, with 20 bases sitting between them. The CDR3 coding sequence is TGTGCCAGCAGCCGAGGGGGTTCAGGATCCGGCTCTGGAAACACCATATATTTT. Protein sequence: CASSRGGSGSGSGNTIYF.

This chain joins TRBV7-8 and TRBJ2-7; 7 nucleotides align to TRBD2. Germline trimming cut 5 bases from V and 5 bases from J; bases unmatched to any gene: 15. The CDR3 is 16 residues long. Germline CDR1 reads SGHVS; CDR2 reads FQNEAQ. The CDR3 spells CASSPSLSGGRNEQYF. In nucleotides, the CDR3 is TGTGCCAGCAGCCCCTCCCTCTCGGGGGGTCGGAACGAGCAGTACTTC.